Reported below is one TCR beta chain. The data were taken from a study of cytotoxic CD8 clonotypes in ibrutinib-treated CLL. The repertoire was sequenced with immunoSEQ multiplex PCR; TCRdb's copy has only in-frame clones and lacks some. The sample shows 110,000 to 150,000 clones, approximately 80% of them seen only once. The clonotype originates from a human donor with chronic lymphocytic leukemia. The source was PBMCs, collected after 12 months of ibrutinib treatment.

CDR3 in amino acids: CASSASGSPNEQYF. DNA for the CDR3: TGTGCCAGCAGCGCTAGCGGGAGTCCCAACGAGCAGTACTTC. This sequence joins TRBV7-9 and TRBJ2-7, with 10 bases lining up with TRBD2. CDR3 length: 14 residues. The germline V gene has CDR1 SEHNR and CDR2 FQNEAQ (reference sequence). Trimming at V came to 5 bases and at J to 5 bases, leaving 6 bases not matched to a gene. Full variable domain (remainder filled in from reference TRBV7-9 and TRBJ2-7): DTGVSQNPRHKITKRGQNVTFRCDPISEHNRLYWYRQTLGQGPEFLTYFQNEAQLEKSRLLSDRFSAERPKGSFSTLEIQRTEQGDSAMYLCASSASGSPNEQYFGPGTRLTVT.